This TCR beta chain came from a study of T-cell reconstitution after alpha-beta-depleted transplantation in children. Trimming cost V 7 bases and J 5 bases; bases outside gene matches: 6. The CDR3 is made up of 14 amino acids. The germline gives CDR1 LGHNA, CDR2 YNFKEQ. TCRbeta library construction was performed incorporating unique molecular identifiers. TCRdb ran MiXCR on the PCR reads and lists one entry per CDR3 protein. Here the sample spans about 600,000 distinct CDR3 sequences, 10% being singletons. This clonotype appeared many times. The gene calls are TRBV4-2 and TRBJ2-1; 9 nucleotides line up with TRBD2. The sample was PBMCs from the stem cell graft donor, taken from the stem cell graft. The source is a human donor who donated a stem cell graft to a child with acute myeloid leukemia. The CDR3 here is CASTQRLADNEQFF. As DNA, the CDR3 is TGTGCCAGCACCCAGCGACTAGCGGACAATGAGCAGTTCTTC.